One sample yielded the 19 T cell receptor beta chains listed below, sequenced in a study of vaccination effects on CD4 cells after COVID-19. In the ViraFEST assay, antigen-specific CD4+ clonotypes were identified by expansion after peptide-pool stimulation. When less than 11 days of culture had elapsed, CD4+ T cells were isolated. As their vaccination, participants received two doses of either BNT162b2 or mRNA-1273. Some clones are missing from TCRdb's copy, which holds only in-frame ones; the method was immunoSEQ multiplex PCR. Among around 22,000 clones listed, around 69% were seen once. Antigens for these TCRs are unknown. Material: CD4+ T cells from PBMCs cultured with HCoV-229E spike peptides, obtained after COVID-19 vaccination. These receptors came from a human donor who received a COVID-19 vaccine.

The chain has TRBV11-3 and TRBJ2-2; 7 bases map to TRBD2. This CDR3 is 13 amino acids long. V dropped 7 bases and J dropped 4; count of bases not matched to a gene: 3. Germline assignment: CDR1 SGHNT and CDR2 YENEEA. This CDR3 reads CASNGGSTGELFF. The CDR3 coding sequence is TGTGCCAGCAACGGCGGGAGCACCGGGGAGCTGTTTTTT.

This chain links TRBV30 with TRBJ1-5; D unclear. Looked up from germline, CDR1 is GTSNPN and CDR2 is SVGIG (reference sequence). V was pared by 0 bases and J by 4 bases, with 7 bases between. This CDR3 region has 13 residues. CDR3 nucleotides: TGTGCCTGGAGTGTACCCGGAAATCAGCCCCAGCATTTT. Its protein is CAWSVPGNQPQHF.

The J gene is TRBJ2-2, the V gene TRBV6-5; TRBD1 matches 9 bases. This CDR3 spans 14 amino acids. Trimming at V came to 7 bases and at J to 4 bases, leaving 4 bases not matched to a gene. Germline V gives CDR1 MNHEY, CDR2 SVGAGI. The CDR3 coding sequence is TGTGCCAGCAAAACAGGGGGCGGCACCGGGGAGCTGTTTTTT. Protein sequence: CASKTGGGTGELFF.

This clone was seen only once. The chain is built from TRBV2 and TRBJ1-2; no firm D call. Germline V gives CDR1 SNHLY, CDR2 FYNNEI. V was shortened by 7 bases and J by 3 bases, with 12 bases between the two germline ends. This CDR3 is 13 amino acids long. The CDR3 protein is CASIGGSYYGYTF. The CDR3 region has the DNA TGTGCCAGCATCGGAGGGTCCTACTATGGCTACACCTTC.

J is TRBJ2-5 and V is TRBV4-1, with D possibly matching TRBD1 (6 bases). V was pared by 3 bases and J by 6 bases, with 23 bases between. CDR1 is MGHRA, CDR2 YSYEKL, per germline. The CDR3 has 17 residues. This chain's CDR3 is CASSHRGDLQGDKTQYF. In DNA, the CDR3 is TGCGCCAGCAGCCACCGTGGAGACCTACAGGGCGATAAGACCCAGTACTTC.

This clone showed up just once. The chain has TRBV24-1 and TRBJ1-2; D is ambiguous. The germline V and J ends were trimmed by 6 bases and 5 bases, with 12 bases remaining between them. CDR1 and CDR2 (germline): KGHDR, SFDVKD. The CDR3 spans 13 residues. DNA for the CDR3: TGTGCCACCAGTAAAGAGGGCGAGTATGGCTACACCTTC. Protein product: CATSKEGEYGYTF.

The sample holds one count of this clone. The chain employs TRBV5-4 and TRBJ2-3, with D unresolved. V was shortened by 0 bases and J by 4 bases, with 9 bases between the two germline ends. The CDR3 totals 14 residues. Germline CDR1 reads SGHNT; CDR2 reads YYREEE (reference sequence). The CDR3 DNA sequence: TGTGCCAGCAGCTTGGGGTTAGACGCAGATACGCAGTATTTT. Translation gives CASSLGLDADTQYF.

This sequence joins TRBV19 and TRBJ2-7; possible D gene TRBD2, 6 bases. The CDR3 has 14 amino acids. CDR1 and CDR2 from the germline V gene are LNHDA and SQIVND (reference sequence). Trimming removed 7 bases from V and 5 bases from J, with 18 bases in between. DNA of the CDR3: TGTGCCAGTACCCCCCGGGGGTCTCTCGACGAGCAGTACTTC. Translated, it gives CASTPRGSLDEQYF.

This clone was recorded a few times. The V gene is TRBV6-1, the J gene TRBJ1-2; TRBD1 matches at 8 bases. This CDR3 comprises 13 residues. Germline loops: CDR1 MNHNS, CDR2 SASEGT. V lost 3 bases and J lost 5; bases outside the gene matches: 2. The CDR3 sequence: CASSDGTGYGYTF. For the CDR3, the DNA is TGTGCCAGCAGTGATGGGACAGGTTATGGCTACACCTTC.

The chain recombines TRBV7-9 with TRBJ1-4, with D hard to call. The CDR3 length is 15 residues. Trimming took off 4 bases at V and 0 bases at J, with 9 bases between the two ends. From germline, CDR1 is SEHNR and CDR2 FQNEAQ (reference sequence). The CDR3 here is CASSSTGTTNEKLFF. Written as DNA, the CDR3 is TGTGCCAGCAGCTCGACCGGTACAACTAATGAAAAACTGTTTTTT. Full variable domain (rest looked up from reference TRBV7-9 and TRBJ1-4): DTGVSQNPRHKITKRGQNVTFRCDPISEHNRLYWYRQTLGQGPEFLTYFQNEAQLEKSRLLSDRFSAERPKGSFSTLEIQRTEQGDSAMYLCASSSTGTTNEKLFFGSGTQLSVL.

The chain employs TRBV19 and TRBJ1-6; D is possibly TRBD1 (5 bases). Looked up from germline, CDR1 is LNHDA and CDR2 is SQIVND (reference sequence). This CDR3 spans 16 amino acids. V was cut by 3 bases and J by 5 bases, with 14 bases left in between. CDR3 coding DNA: TGTGCCAGTAGTATCTCCGGGACGGTGAATAATTCACCCCTCCACTTT. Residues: CASSISGTVNNSPLHF.

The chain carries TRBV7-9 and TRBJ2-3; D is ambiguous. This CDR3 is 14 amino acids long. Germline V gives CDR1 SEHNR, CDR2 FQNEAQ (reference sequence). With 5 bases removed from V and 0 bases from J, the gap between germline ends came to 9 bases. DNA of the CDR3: TGTGCCAGCAGCCTAGACACAAGCACAGATACGCAGTATTTT. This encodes CASSLDTSTDTQYF.

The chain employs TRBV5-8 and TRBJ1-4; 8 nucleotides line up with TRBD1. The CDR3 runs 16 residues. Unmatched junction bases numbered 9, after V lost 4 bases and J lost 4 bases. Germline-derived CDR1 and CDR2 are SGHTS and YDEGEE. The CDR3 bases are TGTGCCAGCAGCCCCGGGACAGGACCGAGTAATGAAAAACTGTTTTTT. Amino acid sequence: CASSPGTGPSNEKLFF.

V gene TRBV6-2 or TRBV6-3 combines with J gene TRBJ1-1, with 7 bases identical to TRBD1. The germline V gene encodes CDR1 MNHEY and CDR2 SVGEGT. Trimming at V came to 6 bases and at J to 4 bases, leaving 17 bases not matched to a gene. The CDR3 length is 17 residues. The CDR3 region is CASSLLIRQGRLTEAFF. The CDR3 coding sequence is TGTGCCAGCAGCTTACTCATACGACAGGGCCGCCTCACTGAAGCTTTCTTT.

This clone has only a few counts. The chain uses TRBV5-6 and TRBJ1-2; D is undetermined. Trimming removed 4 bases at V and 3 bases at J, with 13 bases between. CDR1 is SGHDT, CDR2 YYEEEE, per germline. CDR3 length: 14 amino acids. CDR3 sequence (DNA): TGTGCCAGCAGCCGAAGGGCAGACGACTATGGCTACACCTTC. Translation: CASSRRADDYGYTF.

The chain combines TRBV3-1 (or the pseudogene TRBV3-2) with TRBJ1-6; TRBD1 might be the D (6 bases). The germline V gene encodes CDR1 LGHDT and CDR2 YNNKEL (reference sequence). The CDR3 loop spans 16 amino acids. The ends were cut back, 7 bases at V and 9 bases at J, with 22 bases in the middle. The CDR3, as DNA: TGTGCCAGCACCCTCTCGGGTTGGGGGGACACTTCACCCCTCCACTTT. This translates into CASTLSGWGDTSPLHF.

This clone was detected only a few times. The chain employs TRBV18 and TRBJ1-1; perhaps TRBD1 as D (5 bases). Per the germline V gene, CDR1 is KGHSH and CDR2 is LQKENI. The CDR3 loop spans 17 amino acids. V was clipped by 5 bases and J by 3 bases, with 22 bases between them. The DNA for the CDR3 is TGTGCCAGCTCAAAAGCCCTCTTTGGTCAGGGCGACACTGAAGCTTTCTTT. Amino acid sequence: CASSKALFGQGDTEAFF.

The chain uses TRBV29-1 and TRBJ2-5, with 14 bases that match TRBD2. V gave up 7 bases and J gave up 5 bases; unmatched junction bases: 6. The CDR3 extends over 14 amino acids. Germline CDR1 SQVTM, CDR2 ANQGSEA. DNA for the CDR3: TGCAGCGCCTCCGGGACTAGCGGGGGCGAGACCCAGTACTTC. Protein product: CSASGTSGGETQYF.

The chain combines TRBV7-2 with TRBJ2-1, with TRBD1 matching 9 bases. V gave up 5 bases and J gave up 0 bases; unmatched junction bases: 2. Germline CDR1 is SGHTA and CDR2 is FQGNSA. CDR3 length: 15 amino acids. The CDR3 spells CASSMDRGSYNEQFF. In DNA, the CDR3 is TGTGCCAGCAGCATGGACAGGGGCTCCTACAATGAGCAGTTCTTC.